A selection of T cell receptor beta chains follows, all from one sample in a study of blood T cell repertoires in COVID-19. Assay used: immunoSEQ multiplex PCR; TCRdb lists only in-frame clones, some missing. The sample shows tens of thousands of clones, around 87% of them seen only once. Sequenced sample: peripheral blood. Receptor source: a human donor in a cohort sampled during active COVID-19. CDR3s include the opening cysteine and the closing phenylalanine or tryptophan. D genes are given only for firm matches. Size values are once, few and many counts, or a class for expanded clones, and some rows have none.

NA,TRBD2,TRBJ2-7,TRBV6-5,CASRFFNGGTSYEQYF,TGTGCCAGCCGTTTTTTCAACGGGGGGACCTCCTACGAGCAGTACTTC
NA,NA,TRBJ1-3,TRBV6-5,CASSRGNSGNTIYF,TGTGCCAGCAGTAGGGGAAACTCTGGAAACACCATATATTTT
NA,NA,TRBJ1-5,TRBV18,CASSLSSGGNQPQHF,TGTGCCAGCTCACTCAGCTCGGGGGGCAATCAGCCCCAGCATTTT
NA,NA,TRBJ2-2,TRBV28,CASSLTGSSVRELFF,TGTGCCAGCAGTTTAACCGGGAGTAGTGTCCGGGAGCTGTTTTTT
NA,TRBD1,TRBJ2-7,TRBV30,CAWSKSDRAYHEQYF,TGTGCCTGGAGTAAATCTGACAGGGCTTACCACGAGCAGTACTTC
NA,NA,TRBJ1-2,TRBV10-2,CASSEWQRTYGYTF,TGCGCCAGCAGTGAGTGGCAGCGCACCTATGGCTACACCTTC
NA,NA,TRBJ2-1,TRBV5-4,CASSLGQGSSYNEQFF,TGTGCCAGCAGCTTGGGTCAGGGTTCCTCCTACAATGAGCAGTTCTTC
NA,TRBD2,TRBJ2-3,TRBV5-1,CASSQGLADTQYF,TGCGCCAGCAGCCAGGGACTAGCAGATACGCAGTATTTT
once,TRBD1,TRBJ1-2,TRBV6-6,CASNPRQGNYGYTF,TGTGCCAGCAACCCCCGACAGGGGAACTATGGCTACACCTTC
NA,NA,TRBJ1-2,TRBV5-6,CASSLVGHDYGYTF,TGTGCCAGCAGCTTGGTGGGACACGACTATGGCTACACCTTC
NA,TRBD2,TRBJ2-3,TRBV5-1,CASSRGLAASTDTQYF,TGCGCCAGCAGCAGGGGACTAGCGGCTTCCACAGATACGCAGTATTTT
NA,TRBD2,TRBJ2-5,TRBV5-1,CASSLEMSGSEETQYF,TGCGCCAGCAGCTTGGAAATGAGCGGGAGTGAGGAGACCCAGTACTTC
few,NA,TRBJ1-6,TRBV4-1,CASSPGPGSYNSPLHF,TGCGCCAGCAGCCCGGGCCCGGGATCCTATAATTCACCCCTCCACTTT
NA,NA,TRBJ2-3,TRBV27,CASSTRPDTQYF,TGTGCCAGCAGTACGAGGCCAGATACGCAGTATTTT
NA,NA,TRBJ2-1,TRBV27,CASTSEGRPRNEQFF,TGTGCCAGCACCTCAGAGGGGAGGCCTCGCAATGAGCAGTTCTTC
NA,TRBD1,TRBJ1-5,TRBV10-3,CAISESDRDNQPQHF,TGTGCCATCAGTGAGTCGGACAGGGATAATCAGCCCCAGCATTTT
NA,TRBD2,TRBJ2-7,TRBV2,CASSVASGTYEQYF,TGTGCCAGCAGTGTGGCTAGCGGCACCTACGAGCAGTACTTC
NA,TRBD2,TRBJ2-1,TRBV18,CASSFLREGRNEQFF,TGTGCCAGCTCCTTCTTACGGGAGGGCCGGAATGAGCAGTTCTTC
NA,TRBD2,TRBJ2-1,TRBV4-1,CASSQVAGPLNEQFF,TGCGCCAGCAGCCAAGTAGCGGGGCCCCTCAATGAGCAGTTCTTC
NA,NA,TRBJ1-1,TRBV15,CATSRDITTWANTEAFF,TGTGCCACCAGCAGAGATATCACGACATGGGCGAACACTGAAGCTTTCTTT